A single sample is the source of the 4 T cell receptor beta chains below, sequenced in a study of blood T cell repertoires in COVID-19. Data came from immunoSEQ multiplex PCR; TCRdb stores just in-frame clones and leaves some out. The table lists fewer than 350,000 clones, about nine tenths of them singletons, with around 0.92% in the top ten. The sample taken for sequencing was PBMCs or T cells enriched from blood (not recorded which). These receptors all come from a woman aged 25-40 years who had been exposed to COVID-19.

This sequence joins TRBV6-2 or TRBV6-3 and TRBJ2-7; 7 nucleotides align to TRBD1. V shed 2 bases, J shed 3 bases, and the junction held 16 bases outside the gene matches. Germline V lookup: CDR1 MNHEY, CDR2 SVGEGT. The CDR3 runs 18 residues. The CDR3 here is CASSYPHSRGSSYYEQYF. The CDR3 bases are TGTGCCAGCAGTTACCCCCACTCCAGGGGGAGCTCATACTACGAGCAGTACTTC.

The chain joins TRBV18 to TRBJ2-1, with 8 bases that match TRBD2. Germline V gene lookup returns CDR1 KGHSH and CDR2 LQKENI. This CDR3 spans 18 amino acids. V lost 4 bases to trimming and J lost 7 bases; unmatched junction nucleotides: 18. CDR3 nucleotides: TGTGCCAGCTCACGTATGGCACCCCGGGAGGGCCTGTTGAATGAGCAGTTCTTC. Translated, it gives CASSRMAPREGLLNEQFF.

CDR3 coding DNA: TGTGCCAGCAACCAGGACAGGCAAGGCTACACCTTC. Translation gives CASNQDRQGYTF. The chain recombines TRBV28 with TRBJ1-2; 7 bases line up with TRBD1. V shed 7 bases and J 8 bases; nucleotides not matched to a gene: 7. Germline CDR1 reads MDHEN; CDR2 reads SYDVKM. The CDR3 length is 12 residues.

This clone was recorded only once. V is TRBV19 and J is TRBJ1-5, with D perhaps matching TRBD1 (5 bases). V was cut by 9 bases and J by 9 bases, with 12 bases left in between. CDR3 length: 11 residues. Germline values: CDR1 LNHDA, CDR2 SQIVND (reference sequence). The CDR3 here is CASRGSGPQHF. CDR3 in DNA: TGTGCCAGCCGGGGGTCCGGGCCCCAGCATTTT.